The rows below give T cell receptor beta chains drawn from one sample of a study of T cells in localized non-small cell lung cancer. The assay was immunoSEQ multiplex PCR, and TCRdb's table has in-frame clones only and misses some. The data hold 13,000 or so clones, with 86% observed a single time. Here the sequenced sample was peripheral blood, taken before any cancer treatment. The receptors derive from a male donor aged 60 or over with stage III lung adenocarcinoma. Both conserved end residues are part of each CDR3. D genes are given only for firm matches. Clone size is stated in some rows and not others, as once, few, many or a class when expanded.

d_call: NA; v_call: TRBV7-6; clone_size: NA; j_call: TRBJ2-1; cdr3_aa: CASSFRDFYNEQFF; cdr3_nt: TGTGCCAGCAGCTTCAGGGACTTCTACAATGAGCAGTTCTTC
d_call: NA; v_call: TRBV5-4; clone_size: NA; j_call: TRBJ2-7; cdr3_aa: CASSFGQGRRSYEQYF; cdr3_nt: TGTGCCAGCAGCTTTGGCCAGGGAAGACGGTCCTACGAGCAGTACTTC
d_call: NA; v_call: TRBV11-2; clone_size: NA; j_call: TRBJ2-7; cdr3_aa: CASSLSSGAGSYEQYF; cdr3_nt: TGTGCCAGCAGCTTGTCATCGGGCGCTGGCAGCTACGAGCAGTACTTC
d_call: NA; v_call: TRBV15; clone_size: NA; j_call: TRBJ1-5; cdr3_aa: CATRRGNSNQPQHF; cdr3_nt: TGTGCCACCAGACGGGGAAATAGCAATCAGCCCCAGCATTTT
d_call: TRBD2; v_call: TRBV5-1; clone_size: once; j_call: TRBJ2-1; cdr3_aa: CASSLRTSGNNEQFF; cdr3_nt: TGCGCCAGCAGCTTGCGAACTAGCGGGAACAATGAGCAGTTCTTC
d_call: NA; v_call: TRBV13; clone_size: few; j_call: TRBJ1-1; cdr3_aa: CASRGRAPEAFF; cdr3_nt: TGTGCCAGCAGAGGACGGGCCCCTGAAGCTTTCTTT
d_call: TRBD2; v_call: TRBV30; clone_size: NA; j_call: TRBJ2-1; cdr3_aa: CAWRGRGRLAGDYNEQFF; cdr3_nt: TGTGCCTGGAGGGGCAGGGGGAGACTAGCGGGAGATTACAATGAGCAGTTCTTC
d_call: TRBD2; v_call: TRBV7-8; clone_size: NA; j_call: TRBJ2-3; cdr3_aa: CASNNLAGGRADTQYF; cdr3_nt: TGTGCCAGCAACAACTTAGCGGGGGGTAGGGCAGATACGCAGTATTTT
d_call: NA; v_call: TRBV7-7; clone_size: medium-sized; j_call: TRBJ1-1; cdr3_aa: CASSSQVNTEAFF; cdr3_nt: TGTGCTAGCAGCTCACAAGTGAACACTGAAGCTTTCTTT
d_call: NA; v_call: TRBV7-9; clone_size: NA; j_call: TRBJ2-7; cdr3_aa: CASSPDMVTYEQYF; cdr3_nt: TGTGCCAGCAGCCCTGACATGGTTACCTACGAGCAGTACTTC
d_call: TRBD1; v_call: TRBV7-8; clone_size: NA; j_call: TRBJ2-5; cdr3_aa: CASSFTGGETQYF; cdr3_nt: TGTGCCAGCAGCTTTACAGGGGGAGAGACCCAGTACTTC
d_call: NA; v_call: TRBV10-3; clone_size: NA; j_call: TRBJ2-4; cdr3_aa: CAISDPNLAKNIQYF; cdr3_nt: TGTGCCATCAGTGACCCGAATCTAGCCAAAAACATTCAGTACTTC
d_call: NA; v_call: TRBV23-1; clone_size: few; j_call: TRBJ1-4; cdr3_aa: CASSQPRGGSEKLFF; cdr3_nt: TGCGCCAGCAGTCAACCCCGGGGGGGTAGCGAAAAACTGTTTTTT
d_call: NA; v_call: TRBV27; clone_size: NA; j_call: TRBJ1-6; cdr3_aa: CASSSDSSYNSPLHF; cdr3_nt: TGTGCCAGCAGTTCGGACAGCTCCTATAATTCACCCCTCCACTTT
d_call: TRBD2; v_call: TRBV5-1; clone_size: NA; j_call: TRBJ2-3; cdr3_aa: CASSSASGAGDTQYF; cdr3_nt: TGCGCCAGCAGCTCAGCTAGCGGGGCGGGGGATACGCAGTATTTT
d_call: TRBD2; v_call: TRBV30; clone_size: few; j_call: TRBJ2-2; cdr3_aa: CAWSVGGSVTGELFF; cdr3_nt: TGTGCCTGGAGTGTTGGCGGGAGTGTCACCGGGGAGCTGTTTTTT
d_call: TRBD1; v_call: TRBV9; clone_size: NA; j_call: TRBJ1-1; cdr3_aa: CASSPRDRGMGIAEAFF; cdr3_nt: TGTGCCAGCAGCCCCCGGGACAGGGGAATGGGAATCGCTGAAGCTTTCTTT
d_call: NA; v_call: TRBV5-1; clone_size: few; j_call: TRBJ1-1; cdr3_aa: CASSLVGSMNTEAFF; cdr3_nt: TGCGCCAGCAGCTTGGTTGGCAGCATGAACACTGAAGCTTTCTTT
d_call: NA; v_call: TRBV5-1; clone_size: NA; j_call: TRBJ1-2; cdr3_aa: CASSLDPGVNYGYTF; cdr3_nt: TGCGCCAGCAGCTTGGATCCAGGGGTTAACTATGGCTACACCTTC
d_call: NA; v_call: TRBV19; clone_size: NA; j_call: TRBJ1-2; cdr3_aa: CASSSKDRVFYGYTF; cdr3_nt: TGTGCCAGTAGTTCAAAGGACCGAGTATTCTATGGCTACACCTTC
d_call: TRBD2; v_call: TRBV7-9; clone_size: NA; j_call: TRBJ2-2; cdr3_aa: CASSPTSGNTGELFF; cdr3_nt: TGTGCCAGCAGCCCCACTAGCGGCAACACCGGGGAGCTGTTTTTT
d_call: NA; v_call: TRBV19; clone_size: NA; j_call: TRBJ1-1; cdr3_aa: CASKKGGAGTEAFF; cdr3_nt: TGTGCCAGTAAAAAGGGAGGGGCGGGCACTGAAGCTTTCTTT
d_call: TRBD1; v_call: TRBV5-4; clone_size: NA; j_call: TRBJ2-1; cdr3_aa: CASSPDRVSYNEQFF; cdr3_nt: TGTGCCAGCAGCCCAGACAGGGTTTCCTACAATGAGCAGTTCTTC
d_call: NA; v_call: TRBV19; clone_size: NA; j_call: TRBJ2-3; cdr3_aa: CASSLASPGTSTDTQYF; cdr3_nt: TGTGCCAGTAGCCTCGCATCTCCGGGAACTAGCACAGATACGCAGTATTTT
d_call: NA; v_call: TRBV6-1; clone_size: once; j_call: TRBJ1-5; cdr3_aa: CASSERTVREQPQHF; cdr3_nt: TGTGCCAGCAGTGAAAGGACGGTGAGGGAGCAGCCCCAGCATTTT
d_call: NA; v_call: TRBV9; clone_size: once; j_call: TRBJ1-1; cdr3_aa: CASSVVPGVGNTEAFF; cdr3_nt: TGTGCCAGCAGCGTAGTCCCCGGGGTAGGAAACACTGAAGCTTTCTTT
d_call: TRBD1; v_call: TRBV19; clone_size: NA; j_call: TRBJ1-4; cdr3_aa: CASQNRGQENEKLFF; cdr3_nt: TGTGCCAGTCAGAACAGGGGGCAGGAGAATGAAAAACTGTTTTTT
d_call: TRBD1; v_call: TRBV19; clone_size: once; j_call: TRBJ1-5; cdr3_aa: CASSKTGGHGQPQHF; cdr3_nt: TGTGCCAGTAGCAAGACAGGGGGCCATGGTCAGCCCCAGCATTTT
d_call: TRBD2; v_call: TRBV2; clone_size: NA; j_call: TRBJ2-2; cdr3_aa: CASSAIAGGYTGELFF; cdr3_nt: TGTGCCAGCAGTGCCATAGCGGGAGGGTACACCGGGGAGCTGTTTTTT
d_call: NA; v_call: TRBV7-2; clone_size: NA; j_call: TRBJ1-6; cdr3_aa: CASSLTWQGSSYNSPLHF; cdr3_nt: TGTGCCAGCAGCTTAACGTGGCAGGGGAGCTCCTATAATTCACCCCTCCACTTT
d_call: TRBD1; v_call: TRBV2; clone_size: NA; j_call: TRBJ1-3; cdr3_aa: CASSAGGTAGNTIYF; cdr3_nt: TGTGCCAGCAGTGCAGGGGGTACAGCTGGAAACACCATATATTTT
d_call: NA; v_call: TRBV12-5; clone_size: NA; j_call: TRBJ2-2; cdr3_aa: CASGLYVGELFF; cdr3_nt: TGTGCTAGTGGTTTGTATGTAGGGGAGCTGTTTTTT
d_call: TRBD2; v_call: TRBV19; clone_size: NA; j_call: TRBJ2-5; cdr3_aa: CASSIASGRETQYF; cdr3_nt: TGTGCCAGTAGTATAGCTAGCGGGAGAGAGACCCAGTACTTC
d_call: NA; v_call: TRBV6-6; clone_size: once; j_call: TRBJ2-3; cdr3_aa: CASSSPAEPSTDTQYF; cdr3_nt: TGTGCCAGCAGTTCCCCGGCGGAGCCTAGCACAGATACGCAGTATTTT
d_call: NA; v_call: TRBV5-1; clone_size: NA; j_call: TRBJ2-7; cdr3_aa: CASSLFQGLEQYF; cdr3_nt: TGCGCCAGCAGCTTGTTCCAGGGGTTGGAGCAGTACTTC
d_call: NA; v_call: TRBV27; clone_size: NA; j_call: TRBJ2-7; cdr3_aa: CASSFGTGNYEQYF; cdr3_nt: TGTGCCAGCAGTTTCGGGACGGGAAACTACGAGCAGTACTTC
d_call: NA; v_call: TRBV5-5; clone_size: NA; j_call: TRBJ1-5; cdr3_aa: CASSPRGVSNQPQHF; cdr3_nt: TGTGCCAGCAGCCCCCGGGGAGTTAGCAATCAGCCCCAGCATTTT
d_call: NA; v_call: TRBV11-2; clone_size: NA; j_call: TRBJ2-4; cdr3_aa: CASSLDLGTIKNIQYF; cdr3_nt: TGTGCCAGCAGCTTAGATTTAGGGACAATTAAAAACATTCAGTACTTC
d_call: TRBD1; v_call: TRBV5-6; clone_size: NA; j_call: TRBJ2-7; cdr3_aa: CASSLGQGRYEQYF; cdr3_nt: TGTGCCAGCAGCTTGGGACAGGGGCGCTACGAGCAGTACTTC
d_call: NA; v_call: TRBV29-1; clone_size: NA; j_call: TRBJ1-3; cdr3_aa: CSVEEATGGNTIYF; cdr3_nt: TGCAGCGTTGAAGAAGCGACAGGTGGAAACACCATATATTTT
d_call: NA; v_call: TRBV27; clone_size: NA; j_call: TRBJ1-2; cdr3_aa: CASRRGTDYGYTF; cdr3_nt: TGTGCCAGCAGACGGGGCACGGACTATGGCTACACCTTC
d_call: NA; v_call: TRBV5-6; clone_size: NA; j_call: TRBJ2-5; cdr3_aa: CASSWRTTQTQYF; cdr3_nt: TGTGCCAGCAGCTGGAGGACGACCCAGACCCAGTACTTC
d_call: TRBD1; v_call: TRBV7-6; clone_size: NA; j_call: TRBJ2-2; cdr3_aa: CASSSPGTGISTGELFF; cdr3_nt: TGTGCCAGCAGTTCTCCCGGGACAGGGATAAGCACCGGGGAGCTGTTTTTT
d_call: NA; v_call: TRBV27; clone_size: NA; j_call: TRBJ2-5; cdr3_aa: CASSWGLAGQETQYF; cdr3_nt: TGTGCCAGCAGTTGGGGACTGGCGGGACAAGAGACCCAGTACTTC
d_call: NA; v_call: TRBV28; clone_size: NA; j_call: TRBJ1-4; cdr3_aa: CASSLGGGREKLFF; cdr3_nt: TGTGCCAGCAGTTTAGGTGGAGGGCGAGAAAAACTGTTTTTT
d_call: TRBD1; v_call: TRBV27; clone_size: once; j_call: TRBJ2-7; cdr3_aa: CASSRRTGVTYEQYF; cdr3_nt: TGTGCCAGCAGTAGGAGGACAGGGGTTACCTACGAGCAGTACTTC
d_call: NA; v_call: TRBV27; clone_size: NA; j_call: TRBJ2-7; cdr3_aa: CASIHLGTPGVYEQYF; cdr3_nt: TGTGCCAGCATCCACCTCGGGACACCCGGGGTATACGAGCAGTACTTC
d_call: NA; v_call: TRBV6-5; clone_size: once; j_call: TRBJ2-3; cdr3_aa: CASSLRGSGTDTQYF; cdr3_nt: TGTGCCAGCAGTCTCCGGGGGTCCGGCACAGATACGCAGTATTTT